This T cell receptor (beta chain) was observed in a study of graft-versus-host responses after intestinal transplantation. Study summary: Recipients had transplants, and these were multivisceral, liver-intestinal, or isolated intestinal. Once they had received anti-thymocyte globulin induction, all recipients took tacrolimus and steroids for around 3 years. Study outcomes and limitations: High graft-versus-host to host-versus-graft clonal ratios were seen in allografts of patients with graft-donor T cell macrochimerism.

Assay used: immunoSEQ multiplex PCR; TCRdb lists only in-frame clones, some missing. The data show fewer than 95,000 clones, about 92% seen once. V dropped 2 bases and J dropped 0 bases, with 10 bases sitting between them. Germline V CDR1 and CDR2: SEHNR, FQNEAQ (reference sequence). The CDR3 is 16 amino acids. Remarks on this clone: What it binds is not known.

Sequencing was performed on unstimulated CD8+ T cells sorted from spleen or lymph node cells, taken before intestinal transplant. The TCR was taken from a human donor who received an intestinal transplant. The chain uses TRBV7-9 and TRBJ1-4; D might be TRBD1 (5 bases). CDR3 nucleotides: TGTGCCAGCAGCTTAATGCTGACAGCAACTAATGAAAAACTGTTTTTT. It specifies CASSLMLTATNEKLFF.